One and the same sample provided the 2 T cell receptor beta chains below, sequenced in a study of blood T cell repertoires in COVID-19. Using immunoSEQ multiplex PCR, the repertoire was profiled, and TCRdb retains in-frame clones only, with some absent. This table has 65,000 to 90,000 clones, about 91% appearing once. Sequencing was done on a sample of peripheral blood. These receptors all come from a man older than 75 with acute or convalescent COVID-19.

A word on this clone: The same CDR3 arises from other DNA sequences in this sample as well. The CDR3 sequence is CASSETGDNSPLHF. The CDR3 DNA reads as TGTGCCAGTAGTGAGACAGGGGATAATTCACCCCTCCACTTT. The chain couples TRBV19 to TRBJ1-6; TRBD1 matches 8 bases. V was pared by 5 bases and J by 5 bases, with 2 bases of the junction left unmatched. Germline assignment: CDR1 LNHDA and CDR2 SQIVND (reference sequence). There are 14 residues in the CDR3.

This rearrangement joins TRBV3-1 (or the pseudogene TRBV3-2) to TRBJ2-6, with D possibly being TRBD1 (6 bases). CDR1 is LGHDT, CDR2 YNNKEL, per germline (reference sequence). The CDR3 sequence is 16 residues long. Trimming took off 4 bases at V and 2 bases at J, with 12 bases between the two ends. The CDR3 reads CASSPQQGAGANVLTF. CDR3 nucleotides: TGTGCCAGCAGCCCCCAACAGGGTGCTGGGGCCAACGTCCTGACTTTC.